Listed here is a single T cell receptor beta chain. This entry is derived from a study of PD-L1 blockade in urothelial cancer. The CDR3 loop spans 14 amino acids. In germline, CDR1 is GTSNPN, CDR2 SVGIG (reference sequence). V trimming: 3 bases; J trimming: 0 bases; junction bases outside the gene matches: 2. TCRdb keeps only in-frame clones here, not all; method: immunoSEQ multiplex PCR. The table lists about 80,000 clones, about nine tenths of them singletons, with around 5% in the top ten. Sequences were derived from PBMCs, sampled around atezolizumab (anti-PD-L1) treatment. The source is a woman between 65 and 79 years old with urothelial cancer. The chain is built from TRBV30 and TRBJ2-1; 7 bases agree with TRBD2. The CDR3 reads CAWSRTSSYNEQFF. Here the CDR3 DNA reads TGTGCCTGGAGCCGGACTAGCTCCTACAATGAGCAGTTCTTC.